The clone carrying this T cell receptor (beta chain) was counted a few times. Antigen unknown. A second PCR, run for roughly 6 to 11 cycles, used a sample-barcoded 5' primer plus a J-beta primer mix. Each cDNA molecule, via a template-switch adaptor with 12 random nucleotides, was tagged. From the 5' RACE reads, TCRdb called clonotypes with MiXCR, one entry per CDR3 protein. The table records 1.4 million to 1.5 million distinct CDR3 sequences, 35% to 45% of them present only once. This record comes from a study of blood T cells in healthy people across ages. Broader study findings: Per million T cells, the diversity of TCR beta decreased roughly linearly as age advanced.

Isolation of PBMCs gave at least 7 million cells per sample. CDR3 length equals 20 residues. Per the germline V gene, CDR1 is SGHTA and CDR2 is FQGNSA. Trimming took 5 bases from V and 2 from J; bases not matched to a gene: 18. This receptor was identified in a young woman in good health. The chain recombines TRBV7-2 with TRBJ2-3, with 11 bases matching TRBD2. Sequenced sample: blood. CDR3 region: CASSPRGGLAVGSHTDTQYF. Here the CDR3 DNA reads TGTGCCAGCAGCCCGCGGGGGGGACTAGCGGTGGGATCTCACACAGATACGCAGTATTTT.